Listed here are 13 T cell receptor beta chains from one sample, sequenced in a study of blood T cell repertoires in COVID-19. Measured with immunoSEQ multiplex PCR; TCRdb has only the in-frame clones, and not every one. The sample lists approximately 400,000 clones; 85% to 90% were seen once. The material sequenced was PBMCs or T cells enriched from blood (not recorded which). Receptor source: a woman in her late teens or twenties who had recovered from COVID-19.

This clone was recorded a few times. The chain carries TRBV11-2 and TRBJ1-6, with 7 bases lining up with TRBD1. The V gene's germline CDR1 is SGHAT and CDR2 FQNNGV. Trimming cost V 8 bases and J 6 bases; bases outside gene matches: 10. This CDR3 region has 15 residues. The CDR3 loop is CASRNPGQRNSPLHF. Here the CDR3 DNA reads TGTGCCAGCCGAAATCCGGGACAGCGTAATTCACCCCTCCACTTT.

The chain is built from TRBV3-1 (or the pseudogene TRBV3-2) and TRBJ2-1, with 9 positions matching TRBD2. The V gene end was trimmed by 4 bases and the J gene end by 6 bases; junction bases not matched to a gene: 10. Germline V gene data show CDR1 as LGHDT and CDR2 as YNNKEL (reference sequence). This CDR3 is 16 amino acids long. CDR3 sequence: CASSRKSGGIPNEQFF. DNA of the CDR3: TGTGCCAGCAGCCGGAAAAGCGGGGGGATTCCCAATGAGCAGTTCTTC.

The chain links TRBV7-3 to TRBJ1-1, with 7 bases identical to TRBD1. In germline, CDR1 is SGHTA, CDR2 FQGTGA. The junction had 4 bases not matched to a gene; V was cut back by 2 bases and J by 4 bases. This CDR3 is 14 amino acids long. CDR3 in amino acids: CASSLGAGGTEAFF. The CDR3 nucleotides are TGTGCCAGCAGCTTAGGGGCAGGGGGCACTGAAGCTTTCTTT.

This clone has only a few counts. The V gene is TRBV9, the J gene TRBJ2-5, with TRBD2 as a possible D gene (6 bases). Looked up from germline, CDR1 is SGDLS and CDR2 is YYNGEE. The CDR3 runs to 17 residues. The V end lost 1 base, the J end lost 5 bases, and 21 bases lay between the germline ends. Written as DNA, the CDR3 is TGTGCCAGCAGCGTATCCCCCAGCAGGGTAGGAGGGGAGACCCAGTACTTC. It yields the protein CASSVSPSRVGGETQYF. Full variable domain (missing parts from reference TRBV9 and TRBJ2-5): DSGVTQTPKHLITATGQRVTLRCSPRSGDLSVYWYQQSLDQGLQFLIQYYNGEERAKGNILERFSAQQFPDLHSELNLSSLELGDSALYFCASSVSPSRVGGETQYFGPGTRLLVL.

V is TRBV6-6 and J is TRBJ1-4; the D is unclear. Trimming took off 6 bases at V and 4 bases at J, with 12 bases between the two ends. The germline V gene has CDR1 MNHNY and CDR2 SVGAGI (reference sequence). This CDR3 has 14 amino acids. The CDR3 DNA follows: TGTGCCAGCAGCCGAGCCGGGTATAATGAAAAACTGTTTTTT. Its translation is CASSRAGYNEKLFF.

V usage is TRBV25-1 and J usage is TRBJ2-3; 7 bases are a match to TRBD1. Trimming took 2 bases from V and 6 from J; bases not matched to a gene: 8. The CDR3 runs to 15 residues. Germline lookup yields CDR1 MGHDK and CDR2 SYGVNS. The CDR3 loop is CASSERGRVADTQYF. The CDR3 region has the DNA TGTGCCAGCAGTGAAAGGGGGCGCGTGGCCGATACGCAGTATTTT. Combining the CDR3 with reference TRBV25-1 and TRBJ2-3 gives the whole variable domain EADIYQTPRYLVIGTGKKITLECSQTMGHDKMYWYQQDPGMELHLIHYSYGVNSTEKGDLSSESTVSRIRTEHFPLTLESARPSHTSQYLCASSERGRVADTQYFGPGTRLTVL.

V is TRBV5-4 and J is TRBJ1-1; 9 positions match TRBD1. Germline V gene lookup returns CDR1 SGHNT and CDR2 YYREEE (reference sequence). Trimming cost V 2 bases and J 2 bases; bases outside gene matches: 13. This CDR3 is built from 18 residues. Here the CDR3 reads CASSFNAVKQGANTEAFF. The DNA for the CDR3 is TGTGCCAGCAGCTTTAATGCCGTAAAACAGGGGGCTAACACTGAAGCTTTCTTT.

The rearrangement uses TRBV28 and TRBJ2-2, with TRBD1 matching 8 bases. Germline CDR1 and CDR2: MDHEN and SYDVKM. This CDR3 region has 15 residues. V lost 3 bases and J lost 4; bases outside the gene matches: 4. Written as DNA, the CDR3 is TGTGCCAGCAGTTTGGGGGGACAGGTCACCGGGGAGCTGTTTTTT. Translating gives CASSLGGQVTGELFF.

V usage is TRBV7-2 and J usage is TRBJ1-6; 9 nucleotides match TRBD1. CDR1 is SGHTA and CDR2 is FQGNSA in the germline V gene. CDR3 length: 15 residues. V dropped 3 bases and J dropped 9; count of bases not matched to a gene: 6. CDR3 sequence: CASSFGDRDGSPLHF. The DNA for the CDR3 is TGTGCCAGCAGCTTCGGGGACAGGGATGGTTCACCCCTCCACTTT.

This rearrangement joins TRBV5-6 to TRBJ1-3; TRBD1 matches 9 bases. The CDR3 has 18 amino acids. Germline values: CDR1 SGHDT, CDR2 YYEEEE. The V segment lost 4 bases and the J segment 2 bases; nucleotides outside the gene matches: 13. The CDR3 loop is CASSPYRDRVHPGNTIYF. As DNA, the CDR3 is TGTGCCAGCAGCCCCTATCGGGACAGGGTTCATCCTGGAAACACCATATATTTT.

The chain recombines TRBV5-4 with TRBJ1-4; tentatively, D is TRBD1 (5 bases). The CDR3 consists of 14 residues. The germline gives CDR1 SGHNT, CDR2 YYREEE (reference sequence). The V and J ends lost 4 bases and 6 bases respectively, with 13 bases between them. The CDR3 DNA reads TGTGCCAGCAGCATTGGGACTGCAGATGAAAAACTGTTTTTT. The encoded protein is CASSIGTADEKLFF.

In nucleotides, the CDR3 is TGCGCCAGCAGAGCCGGGACTAACTACAATGAGCAGTTCTTC. This encodes CASRAGTNYNEQFF. V usage is TRBV10-1 and J usage is TRBJ2-1; 7 bases line up with TRBD2. The CDR3 loop spans 14 amino acids. Germline CDR1 and CDR2: WNHNN and SYGVQD (reference sequence). The ends lost 6 bases at V and 3 bases at J; junction bases unmatched: 5.

The chain recombines TRBV5-6 with TRBJ2-7, with TRBD2 matching 7 bases. This CDR3 region has 17 residues. The V gene end was trimmed by 0 bases and the J gene end by 0 bases; junction bases not matched to a gene: 9. The germline V gene has CDR1 SGHDT and CDR2 YYEEEE. CDR3 amino acids: CASSLAEGRDYSYEQYF. DNA of the CDR3: TGTGCCAGCAGCTTGGCCGAGGGACGGGACTACTCCTACGAGCAGTACTTC. Filled out from reference TRBV5-6 and TRBJ2-7, the complete variable domain reads DAGVTQSPTHLIKTRGQQVTLRCSPKSGHDTVSWYQQALGQGPQFIFQYYEEEERQRGNFPDRFSGHQFPNYSSELNVNALLLGDSALYLCASSLAEGRDYSYEQYFGPGTRLTVT.